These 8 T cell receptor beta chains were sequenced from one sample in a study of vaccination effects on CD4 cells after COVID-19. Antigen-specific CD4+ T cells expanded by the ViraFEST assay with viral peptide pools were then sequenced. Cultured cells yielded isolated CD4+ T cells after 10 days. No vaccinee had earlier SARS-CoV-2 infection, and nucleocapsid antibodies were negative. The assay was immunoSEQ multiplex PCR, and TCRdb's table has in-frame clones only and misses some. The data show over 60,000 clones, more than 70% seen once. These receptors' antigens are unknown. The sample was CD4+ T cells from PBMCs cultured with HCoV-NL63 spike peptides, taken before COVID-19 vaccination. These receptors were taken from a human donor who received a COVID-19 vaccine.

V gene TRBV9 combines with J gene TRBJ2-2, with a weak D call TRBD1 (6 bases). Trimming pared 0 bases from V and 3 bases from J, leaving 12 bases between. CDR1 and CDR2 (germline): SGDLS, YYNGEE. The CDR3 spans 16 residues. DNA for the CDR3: TGTGCCAGCAGCGTAGGAGGGGACACCTACACCGGGGAGCTGTTTTTT. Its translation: CASSVGGDTYTGELFF.

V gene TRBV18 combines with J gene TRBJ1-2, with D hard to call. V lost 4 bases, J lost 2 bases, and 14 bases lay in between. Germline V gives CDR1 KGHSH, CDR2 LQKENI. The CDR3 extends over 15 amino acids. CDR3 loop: CASSLALERNYGYTF. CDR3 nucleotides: TGTGCCAGCTCACTAGCCCTGGAACGGAACTATGGCTACACCTTC.

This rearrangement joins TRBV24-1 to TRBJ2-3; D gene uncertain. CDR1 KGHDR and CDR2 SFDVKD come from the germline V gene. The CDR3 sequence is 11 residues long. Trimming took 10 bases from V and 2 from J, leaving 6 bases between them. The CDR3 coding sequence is TGTGCCACGGCAAACACAGATACGCAGTATTTT. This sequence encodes CATANTDTQYF.

The CDR3 loop is CASTRVGKTPEKLFF. CDR3 coding DNA: TGTGCCAGCACCCGAGTTGGGAAAACACCTGAAAAACTGTTTTTT. The rearrangement uses TRBV7-9 and TRBJ1-4; no reliable D call. The CDR3 is 15 amino acids. V was shortened by 7 bases and J by 7 bases, with 19 bases between the two germline ends. Germline V gene lookup returns CDR1 SEHNR and CDR2 FQNEAQ (reference sequence).

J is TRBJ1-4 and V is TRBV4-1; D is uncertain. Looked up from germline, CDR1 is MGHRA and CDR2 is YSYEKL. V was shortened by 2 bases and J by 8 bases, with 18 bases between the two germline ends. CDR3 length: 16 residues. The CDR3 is CASSQPSVGFREKLFF. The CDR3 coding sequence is TGCGCCAGCAGCCAACCCTCGGTGGGGTTCCGAGAAAAACTGTTTTTT.

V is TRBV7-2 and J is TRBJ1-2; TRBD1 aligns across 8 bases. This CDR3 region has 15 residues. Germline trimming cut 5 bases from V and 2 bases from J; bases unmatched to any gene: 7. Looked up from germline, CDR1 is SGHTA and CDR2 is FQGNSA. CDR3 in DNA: TGTGCCAGCAGCACGCGACAGGGGCCGAACTATGGCTACACCTTC. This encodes CASSTRQGPNYGYTF.

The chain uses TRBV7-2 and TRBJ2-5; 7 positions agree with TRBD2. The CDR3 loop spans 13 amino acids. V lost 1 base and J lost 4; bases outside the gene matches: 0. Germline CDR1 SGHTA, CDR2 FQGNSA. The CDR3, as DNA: TGTGCCAGCAGCTTAGGCGGGGGAGAGACCCAGTACTTC. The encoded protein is CASSLGGGETQYF.

The CDR3 loop reads CASSLGQGGEQYV. DNA for the CDR3: TGTGCCAGCAGCCTAGGACAGGGTGGCGAGCAGTACGTC. The J gene is TRBJ2-7, the V gene TRBV3-1 (or the pseudogene TRBV3-2); 8 nucleotides align to TRBD1. The V gene's germline CDR1 is LGHDT and CDR2 YNNKEL (reference sequence). V lost 4 bases and J lost 6; bases outside the gene matches: 5. The length of the CDR3 is 13 residues.